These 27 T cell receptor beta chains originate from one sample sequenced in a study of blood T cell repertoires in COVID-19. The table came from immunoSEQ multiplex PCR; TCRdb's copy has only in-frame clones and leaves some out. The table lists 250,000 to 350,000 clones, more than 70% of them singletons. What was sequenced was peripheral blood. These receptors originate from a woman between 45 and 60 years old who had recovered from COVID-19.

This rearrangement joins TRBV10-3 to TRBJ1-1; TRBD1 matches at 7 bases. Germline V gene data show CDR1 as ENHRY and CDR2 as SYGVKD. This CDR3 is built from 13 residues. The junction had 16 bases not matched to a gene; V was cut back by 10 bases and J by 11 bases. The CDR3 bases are TGTGCCACCGCCCTACAGGGGACGCGTTTCGCTTTCTTT. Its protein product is CATALQGTRFAFF.

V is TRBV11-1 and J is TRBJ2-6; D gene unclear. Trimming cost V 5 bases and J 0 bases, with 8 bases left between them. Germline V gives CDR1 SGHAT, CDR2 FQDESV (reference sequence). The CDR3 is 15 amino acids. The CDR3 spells CASSPSNSGANVLTF. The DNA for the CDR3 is TGTGCCAGCAGCCCAAGCAACTCTGGGGCCAACGTCCTGACTTTC.

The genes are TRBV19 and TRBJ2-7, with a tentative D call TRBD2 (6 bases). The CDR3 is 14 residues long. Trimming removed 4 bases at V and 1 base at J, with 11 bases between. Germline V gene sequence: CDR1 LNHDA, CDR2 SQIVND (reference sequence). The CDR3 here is CASSKGGVSYEQYF. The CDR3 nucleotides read TGTGCCAGTAGTAAGGGCGGGGTTTCCTACGAGCAGTACTTC.

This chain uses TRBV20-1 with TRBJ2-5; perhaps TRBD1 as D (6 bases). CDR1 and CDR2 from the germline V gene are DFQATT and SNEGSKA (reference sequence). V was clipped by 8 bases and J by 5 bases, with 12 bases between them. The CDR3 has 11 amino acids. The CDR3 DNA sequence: TGCAGTACAGGGAGCAAGGAGACCCAGTACTTC. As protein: CSTGSKETQYF.

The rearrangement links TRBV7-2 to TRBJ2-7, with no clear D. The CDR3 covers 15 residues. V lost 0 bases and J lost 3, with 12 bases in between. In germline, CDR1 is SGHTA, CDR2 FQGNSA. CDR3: CASSLAGGGIYEQYF. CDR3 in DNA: TGTGCCAGCAGCTTAGCAGGCGGCGGAATCTACGAGCAGTACTTC.

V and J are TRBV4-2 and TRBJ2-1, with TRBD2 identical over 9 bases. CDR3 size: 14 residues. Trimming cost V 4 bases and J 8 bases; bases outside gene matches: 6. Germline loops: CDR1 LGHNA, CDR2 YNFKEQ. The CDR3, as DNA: TGTGCCAGCAGCCCTATGGGACTAGCTGATGAGCAGTTCTTC. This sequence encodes CASSPMGLADEQFF.

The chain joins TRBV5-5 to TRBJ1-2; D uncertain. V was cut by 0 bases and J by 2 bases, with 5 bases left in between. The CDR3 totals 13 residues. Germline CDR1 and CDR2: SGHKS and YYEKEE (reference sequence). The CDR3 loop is CASSLAGNYGYTF. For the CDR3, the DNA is TGTGCCAGCAGCTTGGCTGGCAACTATGGCTACACCTTC.

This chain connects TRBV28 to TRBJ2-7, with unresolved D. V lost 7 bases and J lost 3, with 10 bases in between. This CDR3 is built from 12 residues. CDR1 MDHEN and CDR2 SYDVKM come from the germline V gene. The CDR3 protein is CASTSFRYEQYF. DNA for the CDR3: TGTGCCAGCACTTCTTTTCGCTACGAGCAGTACTTC.

CDR3 nucleotide sequence: TGTGCCAGCAGCCCGGGAGTGAACACTGAAGCTTTCTTT. Its translation is CASSPGVNTEAFF. The gene calls are TRBV11-2 and TRBJ1-1; D ambiguous. V was cut by 5 bases and J by 0 bases, with 7 bases left in between. Germline V CDR1 and CDR2: SGHAT, FQNNGV. The CDR3 totals 13 residues.

The CDR3 DNA follows: TGTGCCAGCAGTTTAGGTGGCAGGGGAGGGTACGAGCAGTACTTC. This translates into CASSLGGRGGYEQYF. The chain carries TRBV28 and TRBJ2-7, with TRBD2 as a possible D gene (7 bases). With 2 bases removed from V and 4 bases from J, the gap between germline ends came to 15 bases. The CDR3 sequence is 15 residues long. Germline CDR1 reads MDHEN; CDR2 reads SYDVKM.

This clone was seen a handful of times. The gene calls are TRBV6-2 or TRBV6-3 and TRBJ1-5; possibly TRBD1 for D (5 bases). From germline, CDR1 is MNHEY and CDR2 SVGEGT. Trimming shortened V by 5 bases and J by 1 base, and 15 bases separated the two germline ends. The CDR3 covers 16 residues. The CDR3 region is CASSQGAGLSNQPQHF. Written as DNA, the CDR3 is TGTGCCAGCAGTCAAGGGGCCGGTTTGAGCAATCAGCCCCAGCATTTT.

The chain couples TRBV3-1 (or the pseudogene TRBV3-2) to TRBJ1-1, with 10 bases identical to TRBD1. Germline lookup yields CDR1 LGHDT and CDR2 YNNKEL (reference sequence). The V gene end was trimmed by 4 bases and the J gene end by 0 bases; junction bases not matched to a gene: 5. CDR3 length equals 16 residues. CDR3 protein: CASSPGQGGVNTEAFF. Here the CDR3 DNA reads TGTGCCAGCAGCCCCGGACAGGGGGGAGTGAACACTGAAGCTTTCTTT.

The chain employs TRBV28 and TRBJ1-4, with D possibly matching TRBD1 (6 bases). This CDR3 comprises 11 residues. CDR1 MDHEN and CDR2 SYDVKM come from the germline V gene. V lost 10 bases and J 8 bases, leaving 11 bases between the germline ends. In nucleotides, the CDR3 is TGTGCCACTAACAGGGAGGAAAAACTGTTTTTT. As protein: CATNREEKLFF.

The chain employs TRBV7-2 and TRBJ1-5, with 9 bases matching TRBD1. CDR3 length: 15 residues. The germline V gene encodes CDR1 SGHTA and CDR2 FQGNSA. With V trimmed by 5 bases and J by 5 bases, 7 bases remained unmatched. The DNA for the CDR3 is TGTGCCAGCAGCCCGGGACAGGGCATTGATCAGCCCCAGCATTTT. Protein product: CASSPGQGIDQPQHF.

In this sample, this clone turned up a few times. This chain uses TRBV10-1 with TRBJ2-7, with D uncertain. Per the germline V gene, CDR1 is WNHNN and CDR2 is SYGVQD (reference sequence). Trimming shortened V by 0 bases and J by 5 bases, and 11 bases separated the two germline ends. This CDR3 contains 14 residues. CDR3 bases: TGCGCCAGCAGTGAGTCAGGAGTATCCCACGAGCAGTACTTC. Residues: CASSESGVSHEQYF.

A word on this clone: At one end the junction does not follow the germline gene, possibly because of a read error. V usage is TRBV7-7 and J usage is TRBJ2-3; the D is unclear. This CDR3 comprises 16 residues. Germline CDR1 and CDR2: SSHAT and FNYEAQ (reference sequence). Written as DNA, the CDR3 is TGTGCTAGCAGCTTAGGTCCCCTAACTAGCACAGATACGCAGTATTTT. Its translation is CASSLGPLTSTDTQYF. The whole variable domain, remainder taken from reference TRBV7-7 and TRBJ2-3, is GAGVSQSPRYKVTKRGQDVTLRCDPISSHATLYWYQQALGQGPEFLTYFNYEAQPDKSGLPSDRFSAERPEGSISTLTIQRTEQRDSAMYRCASSLGPLTSTDTQYFGPGTRLTVL.

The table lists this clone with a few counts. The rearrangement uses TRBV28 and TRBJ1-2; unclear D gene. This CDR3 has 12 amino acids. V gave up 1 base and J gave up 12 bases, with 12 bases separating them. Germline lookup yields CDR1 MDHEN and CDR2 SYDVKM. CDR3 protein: CASSLSGSRHTF. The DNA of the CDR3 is TGTGCCAGCAGTTTATCCGGGTCTCGCCACACCTTC.

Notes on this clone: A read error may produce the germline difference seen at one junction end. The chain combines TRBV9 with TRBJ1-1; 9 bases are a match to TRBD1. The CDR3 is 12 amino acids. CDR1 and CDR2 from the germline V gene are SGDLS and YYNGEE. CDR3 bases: TGTGCCAGCAGCGAATGGGACAGGGAAGTTTTCTTT. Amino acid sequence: CASSEWDREVFF.

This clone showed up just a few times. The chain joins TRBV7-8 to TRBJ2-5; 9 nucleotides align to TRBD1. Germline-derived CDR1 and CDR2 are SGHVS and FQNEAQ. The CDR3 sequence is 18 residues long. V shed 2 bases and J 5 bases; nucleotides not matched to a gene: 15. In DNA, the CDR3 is TGTGCCAGCAGCTTATGGGTGTTACGGGACAGGGATTTGGAGACCCAGTACTTC. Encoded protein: CASSLWVLRDRDLETQYF.

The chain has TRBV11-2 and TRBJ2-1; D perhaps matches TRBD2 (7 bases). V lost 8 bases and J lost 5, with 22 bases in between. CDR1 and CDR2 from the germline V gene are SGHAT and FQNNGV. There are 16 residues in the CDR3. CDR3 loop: CASRGGVTLFNNEQFF. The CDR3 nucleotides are TGTGCCAGCCGAGGGGGGGTCACCCTCTTCAACAATGAGCAGTTCTTC. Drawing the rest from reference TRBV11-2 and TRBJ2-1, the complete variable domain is EAGVAQSPRYKIIEKRQSVAFWCNPISGHATLYWYQQILGQGPKLLIQFQNNGVVDDSQLPKDRFSAERLKGVDSTLKIQPAKLEDSAVYLCASRGGVTLFNNEQFFGPGTRLTVL.

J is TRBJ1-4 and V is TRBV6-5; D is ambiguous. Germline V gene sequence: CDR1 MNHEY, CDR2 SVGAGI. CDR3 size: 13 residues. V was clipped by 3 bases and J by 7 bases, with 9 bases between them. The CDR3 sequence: CASSYYPGEKLFF. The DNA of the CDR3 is TGTGCCAGCAGTTATTATCCCGGTGAAAAACTGTTTTTT.

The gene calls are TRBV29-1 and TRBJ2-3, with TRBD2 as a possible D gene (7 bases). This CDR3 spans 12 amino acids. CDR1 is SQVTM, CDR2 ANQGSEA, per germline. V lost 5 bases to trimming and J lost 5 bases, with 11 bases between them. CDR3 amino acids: CSVLGGGDTQYF. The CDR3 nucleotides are TGCAGCGTTCTAGGGGGGGGAGATACGCAGTATTTT.

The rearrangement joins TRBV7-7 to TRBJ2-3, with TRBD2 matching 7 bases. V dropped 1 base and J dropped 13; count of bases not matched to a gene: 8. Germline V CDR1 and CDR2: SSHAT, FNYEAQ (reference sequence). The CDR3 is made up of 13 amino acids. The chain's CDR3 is CASSLEGGGWKYF. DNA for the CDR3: TGTGCCAGCAGCTTAGAGGGCGGGGGATGGAAGTATTTT.

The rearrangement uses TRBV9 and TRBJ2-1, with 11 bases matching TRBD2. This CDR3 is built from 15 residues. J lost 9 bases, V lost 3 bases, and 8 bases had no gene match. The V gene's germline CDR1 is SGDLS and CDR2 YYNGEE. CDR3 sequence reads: CASSGGTSGPFEQFF. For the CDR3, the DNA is TGTGCCAGCAGCGGGGGGACTAGCGGTCCGTTTGAGCAGTTCTTC.

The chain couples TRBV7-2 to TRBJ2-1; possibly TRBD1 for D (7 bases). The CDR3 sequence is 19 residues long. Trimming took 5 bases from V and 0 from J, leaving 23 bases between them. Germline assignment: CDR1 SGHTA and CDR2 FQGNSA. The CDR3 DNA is TGTGCCAGCAGCCCCAGGGGGTGGAACCCGGAGGGCTCCTACAATGAGCAGTTCTTC. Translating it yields CASSPRGWNPEGSYNEQFF.

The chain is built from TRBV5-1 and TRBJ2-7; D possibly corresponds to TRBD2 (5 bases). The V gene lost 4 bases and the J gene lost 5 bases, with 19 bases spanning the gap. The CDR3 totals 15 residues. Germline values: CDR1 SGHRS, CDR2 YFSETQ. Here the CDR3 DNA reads TGCGCCAGCAGCCCCGGAGGTGAGGGTTGGGACGAGCAGTACTTC. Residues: CASSPGGEGWDEQYF.

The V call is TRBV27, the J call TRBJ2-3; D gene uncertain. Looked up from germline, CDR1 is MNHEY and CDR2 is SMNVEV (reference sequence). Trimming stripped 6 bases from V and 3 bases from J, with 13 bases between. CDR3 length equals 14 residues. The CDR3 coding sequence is TGTGCCAGCAGCCTTTCTACTTTGACAGATACGCAGTATTTT. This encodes CASSLSTLTDTQYF.